The clone carrying this T cell receptor beta chain was recorded at least ten times. What it binds is not known. The sample belongs to a study of T cells after yellow fever vaccination. Notes on the study in general: The booster saw the reappearance of most primary-vaccination clones (96% CD4, 88% CD8).

Researchers made TCR cDNA using 5'RACE template switching, and this step added a universal primer site and UMIs. In TCRdb, the 5' RACE reads were re-called with MiXCR into one record per CDR3 protein. The sample lists 250,000 or so distinct CDR3 sequences; more than 6.5% were seen once. This CDR3 contains 12 residues. The material sequenced was CD4+ T cells sorted from PBMCs, taken on the day of the yellow fever booster vaccination. This receptor was identified in a man younger than 40 who received the YFV17D yellow fever vaccine. This chain links TRBV21-1 with TRBJ2-7. TRBV21-1 is noted as a pseudogene. CDR3 residues: CARQGEIYEQYF. The CDR3 DNA reads TGTGCAAGGCAGGGTGAGATCTACGAGCAGTACTTC.